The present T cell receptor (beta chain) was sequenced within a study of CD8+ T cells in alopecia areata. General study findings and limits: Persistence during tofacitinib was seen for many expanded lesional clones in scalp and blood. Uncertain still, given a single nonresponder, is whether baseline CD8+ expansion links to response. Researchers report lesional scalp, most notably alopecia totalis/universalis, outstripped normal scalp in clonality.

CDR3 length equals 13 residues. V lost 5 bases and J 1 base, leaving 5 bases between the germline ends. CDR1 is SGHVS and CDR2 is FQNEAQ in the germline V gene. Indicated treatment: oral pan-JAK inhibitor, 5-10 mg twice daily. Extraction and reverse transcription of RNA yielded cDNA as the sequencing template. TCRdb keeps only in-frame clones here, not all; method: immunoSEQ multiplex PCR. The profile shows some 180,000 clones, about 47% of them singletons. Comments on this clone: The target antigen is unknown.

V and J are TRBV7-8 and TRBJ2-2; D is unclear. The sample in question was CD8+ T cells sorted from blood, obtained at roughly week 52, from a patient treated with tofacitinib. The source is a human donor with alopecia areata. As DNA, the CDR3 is TGTGCCAGCAGCCCGGAGAACACCGGGGAGCTGTTTTTT. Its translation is CASSPENTGELFF.